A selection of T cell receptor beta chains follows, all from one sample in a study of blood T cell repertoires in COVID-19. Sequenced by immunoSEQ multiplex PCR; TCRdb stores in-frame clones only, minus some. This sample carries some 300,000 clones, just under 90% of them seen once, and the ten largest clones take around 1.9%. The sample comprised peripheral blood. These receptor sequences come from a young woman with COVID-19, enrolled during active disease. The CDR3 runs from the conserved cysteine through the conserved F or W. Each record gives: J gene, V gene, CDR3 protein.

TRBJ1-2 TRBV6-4 CASSDGAGYTF
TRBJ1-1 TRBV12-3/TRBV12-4 CASSRTGGTEAFF
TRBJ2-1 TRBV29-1 CSAATSGGASEQFF
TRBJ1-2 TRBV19 CASSPRTGISYGYTF
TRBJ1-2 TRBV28 CAVDRINYGYTF
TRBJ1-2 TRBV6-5 CASSNRVGYTF
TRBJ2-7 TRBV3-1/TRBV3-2 CASSPNRVYEQYF
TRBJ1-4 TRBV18 CASSPPTGMGEKLFF
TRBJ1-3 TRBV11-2 CASSLDEAGIDTIYF
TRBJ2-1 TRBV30 CAWSGGGAFNEQFF
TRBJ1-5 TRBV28 CASIGVLGVWQPQHF